The source of this TCR beta chain is a study of PD-1 blockade in classical Hodgkin lymphoma. Study outcomes and limitations: Researchers reported that CD4+ TCR diversity, though not CD8+, rose significantly by C4D1. When set against healthy donors, newly diagnosed patients were reported to show lower baseline TCR diversity.

A word on this clone: Its antigen is currently unknown.

All patients relapsed after autologous stem cell transplantation, and brentuximab vedotin exposure varied. Complete response, partial response or progressive disease made up the best responses. Libraries were prepared by immunoSEQ multiplex PCR; TCRdb keeps only in-frame clonotypes and omits some of them. The sample holds 35,000 to 40,000 clones, almost 90% seen once. V lost 4 bases and J 1 base, leaving 14 bases between the germline ends. The CDR3 length is 15 residues. Per the germline V gene, CDR1 is SGHNT and CDR2 is YYREEE (reference sequence). V and J are TRBV5-4 and TRBJ1-1; the D is unclear. The source is a human donor with classical Hodgkin lymphoma. The source was peripheral blood mononuclear cells (PBMCs), collected before the second cycle of nivolumab. The CDR3 loop is CASSPSVPSNTEAFF. The CDR3 coding sequence is TGTGCCAGCAGCCCATCGGTCCCCTCGAACACTGAAGCTTTCTTT.